This TCR beta chain was observed in a study of response to subunit inactivated influenza vaccine. General study results and limits: The authors suggested that every seasonal influenza vaccination recruits few new T cells.

The CDR3 has 13 residues. V lost 1 base to trimming and J lost 4 bases, with 7 bases between them. Germline CDR1 reads SGHAT; CDR2 reads FQNNGV. Worth noting for this clonotype: The antigen is undetermined.

From the RT-PCR reads, TCRdb called clonotypes with MiXCR, one entry per CDR3 protein. The sample contains around 520,000 distinct CDR3 sequences, approximately 24% of which appear only once. The sample in question was CD4+ T cells sorted from PBMCs, obtained 5 days after vaccination. J is TRBJ1-1 and V is TRBV11-2; D ambiguous. This sequence originates from a man aged 50-59 years who received an inactivated influenza vaccine. CDR3 residues: CASSLGLGTEAFF. In nucleotides, the CDR3 is TGTGCCAGCAGCTTAGGTCTGGGCACTGAAGCTTTCTTT. Full variable domain (missing parts from reference TRBV11-2 and TRBJ1-1): EAGVAQSPRYKIIEKRQSVAFWCNPISGHATLYWYQQILGQGPKLLIQFQNNGVVDDSQLPKDRFSAERLKGVDSTLKIQPAKLEDSAVYLCASSLGLGTEAFFGQGTRLTVV.